These T cell receptor beta chains were read from a single sample in a study of CXCR3-negative and CXCR3-positive naive CD8 T cells. For each CDR3 protein, TCRdb gives one entry from its re-call of the 5' RACE reads, without DNA. Listed are tens of thousands of distinct CDR3 sequences; about 25% falls within the top ten. Material: memory CD8+ T cells from blood. These receptors originate from a human donor in good health. Some clones in this sample may be carry-over from other donors' samples. CDR3s include the opening cysteine and the closing phenylalanine or tryptophan. The order of the fields is V gene, clone size, J gene, CDR3 protein. The size field is filled for only some rows; it gives once, few, many or a size class.

TRBV7-2	NA	TRBJ1-4	CASSPYVDLTRDEKLFF
TRBV20-1	NA	TRBJ2-7	CSAREGLAGVYEQYF
TRBV7-6	NA	TRBJ2-7	CASSPDVESYEQYF
TRBV7-9	NA	TRBJ1-4	CASSPIRESEKLFF
TRBV2	NA	TRBJ2-7	CASIRIGQGSYEQYF
TRBV29-1	NA	TRBJ2-1	CSVGIAGVSDEQFF
TRBV7-9	NA	TRBJ2-3	CASSLGAGTADTQYF
TRBV10-1	NA	TRBJ1-1	CASKNSNTEAFF
TRBV20-1	NA	TRBJ2-7	CSARDTSPIEQYF
TRBV12-3/TRBV12-4	NA	TRBJ2-1	CASSHTSGRVEQFF
TRBV10-1	NA	TRBJ1-2	CASGFSDRGGYGYTF
TRBV19	NA	TRBJ2-1	CASRDLPSSYNEQSF
TRBV28	NA	TRBJ2-1	CASRLPGLAGVMNEQFF
TRBV11-2	NA	TRBJ2-1	CASSSEAVTSYNEQFF
TRBV28	NA	TRBJ2-1	CDSSSGLANYEQFF
TRBV5-6	NA	TRBJ2-2	CASSTPEPQGAPVDTGELFF
TRBV5-1	NA	TRBJ1-4	CASSLGQSNEKLFF
TRBV7-9	NA	TRBJ1-2	CASSSPVQGRPNYGYTF
TRBV7-9	medium-sized	TRBJ1-1	CASSLMDRGLGTEAFF
TRBV7-9	NA	TRBJ2-7	CASSLAGEGGQYF
TRBV20-1	NA	TRBJ2-1	CSARVPTSFNEQFF
TRBV6-2/TRBV6-3	NA	TRBJ2-3	CASSPYPGTSHSTDTQYF
TRBV20-1	NA	TRBJ2-3	CSARVSTDTQYF
TRBV3-1	NA	TRBJ1-2	CASSLGTANNYGYTF
TRBV29-1	NA	TRBJ1-2	CSVGQDDGYTF
TRBV28	NA	TRBJ2-7	CASSSRQKFYEQYF
TRBV10-3	NA	TRBJ1-5	CAISESQGASNQPQHF
TRBV28	NA	TRBJ2-1	CASGPYRESDPEQFF
TRBV2	NA	TRBJ2-1	CASSEAELNEQFF
TRBV12-3/TRBV12-4	NA	TRBJ2-7	CASSFGTGGEGKYF
TRBV7-9	NA	TRBJ1-4	CASTGLNEKLFF
TRBV7-3	NA	TRBJ2-5	CASGGGTTQETQYF